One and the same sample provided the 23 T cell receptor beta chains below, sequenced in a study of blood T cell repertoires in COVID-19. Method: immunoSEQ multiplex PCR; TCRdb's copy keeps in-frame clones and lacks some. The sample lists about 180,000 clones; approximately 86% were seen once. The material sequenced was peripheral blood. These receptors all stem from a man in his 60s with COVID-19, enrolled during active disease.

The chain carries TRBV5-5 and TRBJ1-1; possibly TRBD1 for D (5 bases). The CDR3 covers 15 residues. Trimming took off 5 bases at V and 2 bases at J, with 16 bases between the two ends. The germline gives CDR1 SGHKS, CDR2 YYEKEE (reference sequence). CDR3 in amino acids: CASRPLTATNTEAFF. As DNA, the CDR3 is TGTGCCAGCAGACCGTTGACAGCGACTAACACTGAAGCTTTCTTT.

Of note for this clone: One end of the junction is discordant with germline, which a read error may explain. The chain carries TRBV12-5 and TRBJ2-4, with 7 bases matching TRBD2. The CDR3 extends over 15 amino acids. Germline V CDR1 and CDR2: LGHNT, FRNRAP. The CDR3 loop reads CASGTPGLRKSIQYF. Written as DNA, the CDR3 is TGTGCTAGTGGGACCCCGGGACTACGAAAAAGCATTCAGTACTTC.

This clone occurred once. This CDR3 reads CASSIDIVTTYGYTF. In DNA, the CDR3 is TGTGCCAGTAGTATAGATATAGTTACCACGTATGGCTACACCTTC. J is TRBJ1-2 and V is TRBV19; no definite D call. The CDR3 length is 15 residues. The V end lost 0 bases, the J end lost 5 bases, and 13 bases lay between the germline ends. Per germline, CDR1 LNHDA and CDR2 SQIVND (reference sequence).

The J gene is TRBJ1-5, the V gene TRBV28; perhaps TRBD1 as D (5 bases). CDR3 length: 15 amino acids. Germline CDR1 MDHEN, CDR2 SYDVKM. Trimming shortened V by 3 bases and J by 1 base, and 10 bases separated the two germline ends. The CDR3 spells CASSFSRQSNQPQHF. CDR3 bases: TGTGCCAGCAGTTTTTCTCGACAGAGCAATCAGCCCCAGCATTTT.

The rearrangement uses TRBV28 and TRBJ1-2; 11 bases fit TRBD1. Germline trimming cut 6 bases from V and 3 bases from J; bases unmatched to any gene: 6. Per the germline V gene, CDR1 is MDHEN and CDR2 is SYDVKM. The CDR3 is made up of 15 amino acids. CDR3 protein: CASRQGQGGYYGYTF. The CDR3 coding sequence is TGTGCCAGCAGGCAGGGACAGGGGGGCTACTATGGCTACACCTTC.

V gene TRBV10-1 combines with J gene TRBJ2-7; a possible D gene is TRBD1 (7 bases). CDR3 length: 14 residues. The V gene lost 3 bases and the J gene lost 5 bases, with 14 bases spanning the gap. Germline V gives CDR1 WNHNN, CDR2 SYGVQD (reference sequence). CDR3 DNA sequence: TGCGCCAGCAGTGAAAAGGGGGCGGGAAACGAGCAGTACTTC. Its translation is CASSEKGAGNEQYF.

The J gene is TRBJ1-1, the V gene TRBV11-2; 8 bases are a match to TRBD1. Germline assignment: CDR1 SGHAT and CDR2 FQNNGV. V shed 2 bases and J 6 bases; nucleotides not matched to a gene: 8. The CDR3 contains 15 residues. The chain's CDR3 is CASSLYTGTGAEAFF. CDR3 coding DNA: TGTGCCAGCAGCTTATACACAGGGACAGGAGCTGAAGCTTTCTTT.

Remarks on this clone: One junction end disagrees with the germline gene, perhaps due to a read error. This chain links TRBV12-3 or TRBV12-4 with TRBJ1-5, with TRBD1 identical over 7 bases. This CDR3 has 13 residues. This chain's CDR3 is CASSLANVGDSIF. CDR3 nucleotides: TGTGCCAGCAGTTTGGCTAATGTCGGGGACAGTATTTTT.

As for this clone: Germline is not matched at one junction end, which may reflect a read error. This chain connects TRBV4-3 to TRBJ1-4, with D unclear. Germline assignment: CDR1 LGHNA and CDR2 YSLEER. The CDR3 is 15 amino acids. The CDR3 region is CASNQDGYANEKLFF. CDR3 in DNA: TGCGCCAGCAACCAAGACGGGTATGCTAATGAAAAACTGTTTTTT.

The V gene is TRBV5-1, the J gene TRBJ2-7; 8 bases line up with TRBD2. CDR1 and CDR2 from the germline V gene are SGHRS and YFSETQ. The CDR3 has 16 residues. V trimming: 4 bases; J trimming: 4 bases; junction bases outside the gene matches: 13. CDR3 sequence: CASSPGNRTSRYEQYF. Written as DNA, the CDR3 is TGCGCCAGCAGCCCGGGGAACCGGACTAGCAGATACGAGCAGTACTTC.

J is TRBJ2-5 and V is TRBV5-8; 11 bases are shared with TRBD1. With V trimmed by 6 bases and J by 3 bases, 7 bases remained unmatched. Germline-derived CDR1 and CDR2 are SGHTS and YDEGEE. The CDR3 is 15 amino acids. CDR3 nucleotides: TGTGCCAGCACCATCCGGGACAGGGGGAAAGAGACCCAGTACTTC. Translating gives CASTIRDRGKETQYF.

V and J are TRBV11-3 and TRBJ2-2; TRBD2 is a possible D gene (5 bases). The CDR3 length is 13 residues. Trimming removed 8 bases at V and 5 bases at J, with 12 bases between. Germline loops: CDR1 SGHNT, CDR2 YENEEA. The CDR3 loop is CASQGGRTGELFF. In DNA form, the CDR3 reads TGTGCCAGCCAAGGTGGGAGAACCGGGGAGCTGTTTTTT.

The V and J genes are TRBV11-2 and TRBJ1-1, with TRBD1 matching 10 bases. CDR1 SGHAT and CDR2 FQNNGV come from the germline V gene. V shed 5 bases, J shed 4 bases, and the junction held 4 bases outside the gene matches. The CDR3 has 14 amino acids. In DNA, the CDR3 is TGTGCCAGCAGCGCGGACAGGGGGATCACTGAAGCTTTCTTT. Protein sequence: CASSADRGITEAFF.

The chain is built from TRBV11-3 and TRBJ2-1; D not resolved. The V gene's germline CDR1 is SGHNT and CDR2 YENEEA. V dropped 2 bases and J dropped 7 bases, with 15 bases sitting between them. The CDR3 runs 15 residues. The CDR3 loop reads CASSLNVALLNEQFF. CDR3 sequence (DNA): TGTGCCAGCAGCTTAAACGTAGCCCTACTGAATGAGCAGTTCTTC.

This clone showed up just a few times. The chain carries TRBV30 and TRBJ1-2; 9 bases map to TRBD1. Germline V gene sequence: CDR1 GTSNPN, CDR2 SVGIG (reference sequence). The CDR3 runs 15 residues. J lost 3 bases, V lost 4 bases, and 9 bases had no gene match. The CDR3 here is CAWKAATGGDYGYTF. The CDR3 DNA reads TGTGCCTGGAAGGCCGCAACAGGGGGCGACTATGGCTACACCTTC.

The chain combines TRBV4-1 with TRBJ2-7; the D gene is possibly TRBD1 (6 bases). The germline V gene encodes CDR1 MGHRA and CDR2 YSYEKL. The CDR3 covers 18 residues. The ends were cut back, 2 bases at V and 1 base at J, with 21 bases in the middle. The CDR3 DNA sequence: TGCGCCAGCAGCCAACTTGCAATTATCAGGGGAAAGTCCTACGAGCAGTACTTC. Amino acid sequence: CASSQLAIIRGKSYEQYF.

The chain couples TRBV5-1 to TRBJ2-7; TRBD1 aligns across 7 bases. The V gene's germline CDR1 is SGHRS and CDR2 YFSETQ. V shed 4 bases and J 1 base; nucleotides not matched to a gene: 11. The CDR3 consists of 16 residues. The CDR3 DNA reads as TGCGCCAGCAGCGCAAGACAGGGAATCAGTTCCTACGAGCAGTACTTC. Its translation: CASSARQGISSYEQYF. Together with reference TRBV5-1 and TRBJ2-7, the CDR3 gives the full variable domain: KAGVTQTPRYLIKTRGQQVTLSCSPISGHRSVSWYQQTPGQGLQFLFEYFSETQRNKGNFPGRFSGRQFSNSRSEMNVSTLELGDSALYLCASSARQGISSYEQYFGPGTRLTVT.

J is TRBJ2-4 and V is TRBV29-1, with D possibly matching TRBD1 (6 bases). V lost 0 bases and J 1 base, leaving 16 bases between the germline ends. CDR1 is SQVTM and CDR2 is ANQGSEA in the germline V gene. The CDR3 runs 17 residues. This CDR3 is CSVEDLGRGVAKNIQYF. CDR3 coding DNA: TGCAGCGTTGAAGATCTTGGCAGGGGAGTCGCCAAAAACATTCAGTACTTC. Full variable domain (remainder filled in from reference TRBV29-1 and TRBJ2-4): SAVISQKPSRDICQRGTSLTIQCQVDSQVTMMFWYRQQPGQSLTLIATANQGSEATYESGFVIDKFPISRPNLTFSTLTVSNMSPEDSSIYLCSVEDLGRGVAKNIQYFGAGTRLSVL.

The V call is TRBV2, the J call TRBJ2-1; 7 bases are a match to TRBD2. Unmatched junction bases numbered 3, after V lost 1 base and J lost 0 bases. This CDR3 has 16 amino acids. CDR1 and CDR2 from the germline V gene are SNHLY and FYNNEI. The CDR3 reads CASSEGAGSSYNEQFF. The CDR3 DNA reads TGTGCCAGCAGTGAAGGAGCGGGGAGCTCCTACAATGAGCAGTTCTTC.

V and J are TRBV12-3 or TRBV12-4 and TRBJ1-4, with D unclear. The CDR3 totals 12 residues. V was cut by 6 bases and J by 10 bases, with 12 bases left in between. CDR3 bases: TGTGCCAGCAGCCCTAACACGGGAAAACTGTTTTTT. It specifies CASSPNTGKLFF.

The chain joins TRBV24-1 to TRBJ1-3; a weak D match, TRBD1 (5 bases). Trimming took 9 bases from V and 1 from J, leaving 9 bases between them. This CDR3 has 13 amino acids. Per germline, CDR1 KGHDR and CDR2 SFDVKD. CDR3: CATQGVSGNTIYF. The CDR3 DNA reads TGTGCCACCCAGGGTGTATCTGGAAACACCATATATTTT.

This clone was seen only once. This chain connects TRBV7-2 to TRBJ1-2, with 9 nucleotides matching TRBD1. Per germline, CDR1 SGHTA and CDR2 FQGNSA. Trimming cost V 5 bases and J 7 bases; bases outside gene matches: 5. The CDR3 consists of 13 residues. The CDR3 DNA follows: TGTGCCAGCAGCCCCCGGGACAGGGCTGGCTACACCTTC. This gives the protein CASSPRDRAGYTF.

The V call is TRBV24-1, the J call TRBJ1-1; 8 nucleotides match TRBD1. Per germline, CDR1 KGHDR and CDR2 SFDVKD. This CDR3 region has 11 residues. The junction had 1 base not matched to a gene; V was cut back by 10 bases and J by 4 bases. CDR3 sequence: CATGQGTEAFF. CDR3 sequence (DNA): TGTGCCACAGGACAGGGCACTGAAGCTTTCTTT.